This TCR beta chain was recorded in a study of blood T cell repertoires in COVID-19. At the level of the study: COVID-19 samples, acute and convalescent, were from the United States, Italy and Spain. From T cells, B-cell-depleted T cells, or PBMCs came the material, which was cDNA or gDNA.

Source study methods: Nucleated cell number was recorded as an estimate derived from reference gene primer amplification. The method was immunoSEQ multiplex PCR; TCRdb's version includes in-frame clones alone and lacks a portion of them. Clone size and the V and J calls come from that table; the DNA yielded D and trimming. The sample consists of about 140,000 clones, approximately 91% of them appearing once. Germline V gene lookup returns CDR1 LGHNA and CDR2 YSLEER. V lost 5 bases and J lost 1; bases outside the gene matches: 6. This CDR3 has 16 amino acids. The clonotype originates from a man aged 50-59 years with active or convalescent COVID-19. This sequence joins TRBV4-3 and TRBJ2-2, with TRBD2 matching 8 bases. Sequencing was carried out using peripheral blood. CDR3 residues: CASSSDSGRNTGELFF. The CDR3 nucleotides are TGCGCCAGCAGCTCAGACAGCGGGAGGAACACCGGGGAGCTGTTTTTT.